The rows below give T cell receptor beta chains drawn from one sample of a study of blood T cell repertoires in COVID-19. Assay: immunoSEQ multiplex PCR; the TCRdb copy retains only in-frame clones and omits some. The data show approximately 130,000 clones, 84% seen once. What was sequenced was peripheral blood. These receptors originate from a human donor in a cohort sampled during active COVID-19. The CDR3 runs from the conserved cysteine through the conserved F or W. The D gene is left open where the match is weak. Not all rows give a size; the values are once, few, many and, for expanded clones, a class.

CDR3aa	CDR3nt	v_gene	abundance	d_gene	j_gene
CASSTGTGNNEQFF	TGCGCCAGCAGCACGGGGACAGGGAATAATGAGCAGTTCTTC	TRBV5-1	NA	TRBD1	TRBJ2-1
CASSSGLAGSTQYF	TGTGCCAGCAGTTCGGGACTAGCGGGGTCTACGCAGTATTTT	TRBV27	NA	TRBD2	TRBJ2-3
CASSMTPEGYEQYF	TGCGCCAGCAGCATGACCCCGGAGGGGTACGAGCAGTACTTC	TRBV5-1	NA	NA	TRBJ2-7
CASSQGREQYF	TGTGCCAGCAGTCAGGGGAGGGAGCAGTACTTC	TRBV6-6	NA	NA	TRBJ2-7
CASNGQGWETQYF	TGTGCCAGCAACGGACAGGGCTGGGAGACCCAGTACTTC	TRBV7-9	NA	TRBD1	TRBJ2-5
CASSASGAAPDTQYF	TGTGCCAGCAGCGCAAGTGGAGCAGCGCCAGATACGCAGTATTTT	TRBV9	NA	NA	TRBJ2-3
CASSGGTGVGEQYF	TGTGCCAGCAGCGGGGGGACAGGGGTCGGGGAGCAGTACTTC	TRBV5-6	once	TRBD1	TRBJ2-7
CASSGPSLNTEAFF	TGTGCCAGCAGCGGCCCGAGCTTGAACACTGAAGCTTTCTTT	TRBV9	once	NA	TRBJ1-1
CASSYVRETQYF	TGTGCCAGCAGTTACGTACGGGAGACCCAGTACTTC	TRBV6-2/TRBV6-3	NA	NA	TRBJ2-5
CASSLAITGAGANVLTF	TGCGCCAGCAGCTTGGCAATAACAGGTGCAGGGGCCAACGTCCTGACTTTC	TRBV5-1	NA	NA	TRBJ2-6
CASTPDRDYGYTF	TGTGCCAGCACCCCGGACAGGGATTATGGCTACACCTTC	TRBV12-3/TRBV12-4	NA	TRBD1	TRBJ1-2
CASSLGTSGGAHEQYF	TGTGCCAGCAGCTTAGGGACTAGCGGGGGGGCCCACGAGCAGTACTTC	TRBV7-9	NA	TRBD2	TRBJ2-7
CASSARFSYNEQFF	TGCGCCAGCAGTGCGCGTTTTTCCTACAATGAGCAGTTCTTC	TRBV10-1	few	NA	TRBJ2-1
CATSRGADTQYF	TGTGCCACCAGCAGGGGAGCAGATACGCAGTATTTT	TRBV15	NA	NA	TRBJ2-3